This T cell receptor beta chain is drawn from a study of OX40 agonist ivuxolimab in advanced cancers. Study-level information: Patients receiving dose escalation had hepatocellular carcinoma, melanoma, renal cell or head and neck cancer. Three individuals attained partial responses, comprising one hepatocellular carcinoma case and two cutaneous melanoma cases.

Points from the study as a whole: In the 0.1 to 3.0 mg/kg range, CD4+ and CD8+ blood T cells had expanded clonally by week 6.

Comments on this clone: What it recognizes is unknown.

TCRdb keeps only in-frame clones here, not all; method: immunoSEQ multiplex PCR. This table has around 50,000 clones, roughly nine tenths appearing once. Trimming stripped 4 bases from V and 5 bases from J, with 4 bases between. The CDR3 is 11 residues long. Germline loops: CDR1 MNHEY, CDR2 SVGAGI. The V call is TRBV6-5, the J call TRBJ2-3; D unclear. The sequence was collected from an adult with an advanced solid tumor such as melanoma, head and neck, liver or kidney cancer. Specimen: CD4+ or CD8+ T cells sorted from blood, collected in a trial of the OX40 agonist ivuxolimab. This CDR3 reads CASSSRDTQYF. CDR3 in DNA: TGTGCCAGCAGTTCGAGAGATACGCAGTATTTT.